This entry lists 26 T cell receptor beta chains sequenced from one sample in a study of shared clonotypes between healthy human individuals. The data were produced by immunoSEQ multiplex PCR, yet TCRdb's version contains in-frame clones alone and is incomplete. The data contain roughly 810,000 clones, roughly 96% of them singletons. As defined, naive CD8 cells were CD45RO-negative and positively selected for CCR7, with terminally differentiated effector memory CD45RA+ cells excluded. The sample was naive CD8+ T cells sorted from blood. The origin of the receptors is a man aged 30-40 years in good health.

The chain recombines TRBV5-1 with TRBJ2-7, with a possible D match to TRBD1 (6 bases). Looked up from germline, CDR1 is SGHRS and CDR2 is YFSETQ. Trimming left V 5 bases short and J 2 bases short, with 11 bases between. CDR3 length: 13 amino acids. CDR3 bases: TGCGCCAGCAGAACAGGGCCTGCCTACGAGCAGTACTTC. Residues: CASRTGPAYEQYF.

The chain joins TRBV10-3 to TRBJ1-4; 9 bases are shared with TRBD1. V lost 11 bases and J lost 8; bases outside the gene matches: 3. Germline assignment: CDR1 ENHRY and CDR2 SYGVKD. This CDR3 comprises 11 residues. The CDR3 coding sequence is TGTGCCGTCGGACAGGGGGAAAAACTGTTTTTT. This gives the protein CAVGQGEKLFF.

This chain connects TRBV27 to TRBJ2-2; the D is unclear. The CDR3 length is 14 residues. V lost 3 bases and J 8 bases, leaving 13 bases between the germline ends. Per the germline V gene, CDR1 is MNHEY and CDR2 is SMNVEV (reference sequence). CDR3 sequence (DNA): TGTGCCAGCAGTTTCGGTGAAGGTGCAGGGGAGCTGTTTTTT. It translates to CASSFGEGAGELFF.

On this clone itself: Other DNA sequences in the sample encode the same CDR3. The chain has TRBV27 and TRBJ2-7; TRBD1 matches at 8 bases. Germline values: CDR1 MNHEY, CDR2 SMNVEV (reference sequence). The CDR3 runs 16 residues. The ends lost 0 bases at V and 4 bases at J; junction bases unmatched: 8. Here the CDR3 DNA reads TGTGCCAGCAGTTTATCGGCCCCAGGGGGCTCATACGAGCAGTACTTC. Its translation: CASSLSAPGGSYEQYF.

The chain has TRBV5-1 and TRBJ2-3; 12 nucleotides match TRBD2. This CDR3 has 17 residues. V trimming: 4 bases; J trimming: 3 bases; junction bases outside the gene matches: 9. Germline V gene data show CDR1 as SGHRS and CDR2 as YFSETQ. The CDR3 region has the DNA TGCGCCAGCAGCCCGACTAGCGGGAGAACGGTGACAGATACGCAGTATTTT. Protein: CASSPTSGRTVTDTQYF.

With regard to this clone: Other DNA sequences in this specimen translate into the identical CDR3. The rearrangement joins TRBV27 to TRBJ2-1; D perhaps matches TRBD2 (6 bases). The length of the CDR3 is 14 residues. V was pared by 5 bases and J by 0 bases, with 8 bases between. CDR1 is MNHEY, CDR2 SMNVEV, per germline (reference sequence). The CDR3 reads CASSPGSSYNEQFF. CDR3 sequence (DNA): TGTGCCAGCAGTCCCGGGAGCTCCTACAATGAGCAGTTCTTC.

This clone has only one observation. The chain recombines TRBV14 with TRBJ2-1; 13 bases align to TRBD2. With V trimmed by 1 base and J by 8 bases, 5 bases remained unmatched. The CDR3 consists of 16 residues. Germline assignment: CDR1 SGHDN and CDR2 FVKESK. Written as DNA, the CDR3 is TGTGCCAGCAGCCAAGTCGGGACTAGCGGGATAGATGAGCAGTTCTTC. Translated, it gives CASSQVGTSGIDEQFF.

V gene TRBV7-9 combines with J gene TRBJ2-7; a weak D match, TRBD1 (6 bases). Trimming left V 5 bases short and J 6 bases short, with 11 bases between. The CDR3 has 12 residues. The V gene's germline CDR1 is SEHNR and CDR2 FQNEAQ (reference sequence). The CDR3: CASSPDSSEQYF. The CDR3 coding sequence is TGTGCCAGCAGCCCGGACAGTAGCGAGCAGTACTTC.

The chain links TRBV4-1 to TRBJ1-1; D gene uncertain. This CDR3 spans 15 amino acids. V gave up 3 bases and J gave up 3 bases, with 14 bases separating them. Germline CDR1 and CDR2: MGHRA and YSYEKL. The DNA of the CDR3 is TGCGCCAGCAGCCATCTATCCCCCGGGGACACTGAAGCTTTCTTT. Its translation: CASSHLSPGDTEAFF.

This clone has only one observation. The rearrangement joins TRBV6-1 to TRBJ2-7; 11 nucleotides line up with TRBD2. V trimming: 2 bases; J trimming: 5 bases; junction bases outside the gene matches: 5. The CDR3 has 15 amino acids. Germline lookup yields CDR1 MNHNS and CDR2 SASEGT. This chain's CDR3 is CASSEPGLAVDEQYF. In DNA form, the CDR3 reads TGTGCCAGCAGTGAACCGGGACTAGCGGTCGACGAGCAGTACTTC.

The chain couples TRBV7-6 to TRBJ2-1, with TRBD1 identical over 11 bases. Germline trimming cut 2 bases from V and 5 bases from J; bases unmatched to any gene: 8. Germline CDR1 and CDR2: SGHVS and FNYEAQ. This CDR3 has 17 amino acids. The CDR3 loop is CASSLISGQGVHNEQFF. In DNA form, the CDR3 reads TGTGCCAGCAGCTTAATTTCGGGACAGGGGGTACACAATGAGCAGTTCTTC. Supplemented by reference TRBV7-6 and TRBJ2-1, the full variable domain reads GAGVSQSPRYKVTKRGQDVALRCDPISGHVSLYWYRQALGQGPEFLTYFNYEAQQDKSGLPNDRFSAERPEGSISTLTIQRTEQRDSAMYRCASSLISGQGVHNEQFFGPGTRLTVL.

Points on this clone: This same CDR3 is encoded by further DNA sequences in the sample. The chain is built from TRBV10-1 and TRBJ2-1; D unclear. The germline V and J ends were trimmed by 3 bases and 0 bases, with 6 bases remaining between them. The CDR3 extends over 14 amino acids. The germline gives CDR1 WNHNN, CDR2 SYGVQD (reference sequence). The CDR3 nucleotides are TGCGCCAGCAGTGACAGTAGCTCCTACAATGAGCAGTTCTTC. This sequence encodes CASSDSSSYNEQFF.

The chain uses TRBV19 and TRBJ1-1; no clear D gene. From germline, CDR1 is LNHDA and CDR2 SQIVND (reference sequence). The V end was cut by 0 bases, the J end by 6 bases, with 5 bases between. This CDR3 has 12 amino acids. CDR3 region: CASSIDTAEAFF. Written as DNA, the CDR3 is TGTGCCAGTAGTATAGATACCGCTGAAGCTTTCTTT.

CDR3 protein: CASSSTGTRSYEQYF. The DNA for the CDR3 is TGTGCCAGCAGCTCGACCGGGACCCGCTCCTACGAGCAGTACTTC. The V call is TRBV13, the J call TRBJ2-7; either TRBD1 or TRBD2 may supply D (5 bases each). Germline loops: CDR1 PRHDT, CDR2 FYEKMQ (reference sequence). The CDR3 is 15 amino acids. V dropped 4 bases and J dropped 0 bases, with 13 bases sitting between them.

The chain has TRBV27 and TRBJ2-3; D is ambiguous. V lost 5 bases to trimming and J lost 4 bases, with 7 bases between them. There are 12 residues in the CDR3. Germline CDR1 is MNHEY and CDR2 is SMNVEV (reference sequence). CDR3 protein: CASSAHSDTQYF. CDR3 in DNA: TGTGCCAGCAGTGCCCATTCAGATACGCAGTATTTT.

The V call is TRBV10-1, the J call TRBJ2-7; no clear D. Germline V lookup: CDR1 WNHNN, CDR2 SYGVQD (reference sequence). The CDR3 loop spans 10 amino acids. With 10 bases removed from V and 6 bases from J, the gap between germline ends came to 10 bases. The CDR3 sequence: CANKHGEQYF. DNA of the CDR3: TGCGCCAACAAACATGGCGAGCAGTACTTC.

The chain links TRBV5-8 to TRBJ1-1; D is uncertain. CDR1 and CDR2 from the germline V gene are SGHTS and YDEGEE. The length of the CDR3 is 13 residues. Trimming left V 1 base short and J 0 bases short, with 4 bases between. DNA of the CDR3: TGTGCCAGCAGCTTGAGGCTGAACACTGAAGCTTTCTTT. This sequence encodes CASSLRLNTEAFF. Drawing the rest from reference TRBV5-8 and TRBJ1-1, the complete variable domain is EAGVTQSPTHLIKTRGQQATLRCSPISGHTSVYWYQQALGLGLQFLLWYDEGEERNRGNFPPRFSGRQFPNYSSELNVNALELEDSALYLCASSLRLNTEAFFGQGTRLTVV.

This clone came up once. The CDR3 region is CASSPLGERYEQYF. The CDR3 DNA is TGTGCCAGCAGCCCCCTAGGGGAAAGGTACGAGCAGTACTTC. The V call is TRBV7-7, the J call TRBJ2-7; TRBD1 might be the D (5 bases). CDR3 length: 14 residues. CDR1 and CDR2 (germline): SSHAT, FNYEAQ (reference sequence). V was clipped by 5 bases and J by 4 bases, with 15 bases between them. The whole variable domain, remainder taken from reference TRBV7-7 and TRBJ2-7, is GAGVSQSPRYKVTKRGQDVTLRCDPISSHATLYWYQQALGQGPEFLTYFNYEAQPDKSGLPSDRFSAERPEGSISTLTIQRTEQRDSAMYRCASSPLGERYEQYFGPGTRLTVT.

The chain has TRBV7-9 and TRBJ2-4; 7 bases align to TRBD1. CDR3 size: 15 residues. The J segment lost 15 bases and the V segment lost 5 bases, leaving 19 bases of the junction unmatched. Germline CDR1 SEHNR, CDR2 FQNEAQ (reference sequence). The CDR3 spells CASSAEDRRVEVSYF. CDR3 bases: TGTGCCAGCAGCGCGGAGGACAGGCGGGTCGAGGTCTCGTACTTC. Full variable domain (rest looked up from reference TRBV7-9 and TRBJ2-4): DTGVSQNPRHKITKRGQNVTFRCDPISEHNRLYWYRQTLGQGPEFLTYFQNEAQLEKSRLLSDRFSAERPKGSFSTLEIQRTEQGDSAMYLCASSAEDRRVEVSYFGAGTRLSVL.

This clone was observed once. V and J are TRBV5-4 and TRBJ2-1; 8 bases are a match to TRBD1. The germline gives CDR1 SGHNT, CDR2 YYREEE (reference sequence). The CDR3 loop spans 15 amino acids. V shed 4 bases and J 6 bases; nucleotides not matched to a gene: 9. This CDR3 reads CASSPGQGGPNEQFF. DNA of the CDR3: TGTGCCAGCAGCCCTGGACAGGGTGGCCCCAATGAGCAGTTCTTC.

This clone has only one observation. The chain links TRBV9 to TRBJ2-3; tentative D call: TRBD2 (6 bases). Germline V gene lookup returns CDR1 SGDLS and CDR2 YYNGEE. CDR3 length: 17 amino acids. The ends were cut back, 4 bases at V and 0 bases at J, with 18 bases in the middle. CDR3 bases: TGTGCCAGCAGCTTCCTCTTGGCGAGCGGGAGCACAGATACGCAGTATTTT. Its translation is CASSFLLASGSTDTQYF.

This clone has only one observation. This rearrangement joins TRBV19 to TRBJ2-1; 9 bases agree with TRBD1. V lost 3 bases, J lost 4 bases, and 4 bases stayed unmatched. CDR1 and CDR2 from the germline V gene are LNHDA and SQIVND (reference sequence). There are 15 residues in the CDR3. The CDR3 is CASSITGGRYNEQFF. The CDR3 region has the DNA TGTGCCAGTAGTATCACAGGGGGCCGTTACAATGAGCAGTTCTTC.

The chain is built from TRBV19 and TRBJ1-5, with unresolved D. CDR3 length equals 13 residues. Germline CDR1 and CDR2: LNHDA and SQIVND (reference sequence). V was pared by 0 bases and J by 5 bases, with 5 bases between. The CDR3 spells CASSIDPYQPQHF. The CDR3 DNA follows: TGTGCCAGTAGTATAGATCCGTATCAGCCCCAGCATTTT.

This chain connects TRBV7-6 to TRBJ1-1; D remains ambiguous. The CDR3 is made up of 18 amino acids. V was pared by 3 bases and J by 7 bases, with 27 bases between. The germline CDR1 and CDR2 sequences are SGHVS and FNYEAQ. The CDR3 is CASSFSVNGPLGTDEAFF. The CDR3 DNA follows: TGTGCCAGCAGCTTTTCGGTAAATGGGCCCTTGGGAACAGATGAAGCTTTCTTT. The complete variable domain, with remaining parts taken from reference TRBV7-6 and TRBJ1-1, reads GAGVSQSPRYKVTKRGQDVALRCDPISGHVSLYWYRQALGQGPEFLTYFNYEAQQDKSGLPNDRFSAERPEGSISTLTIQRTEQRDSAMYRCASSFSVNGPLGTDEAFFGQGTRLTVV.

The V gene is TRBV28, the J gene TRBJ1-1; possibly TRBD1 for D (5 bases). Per germline, CDR1 MDHEN and CDR2 SYDVKM. This CDR3 spans 15 amino acids. Trimming pared 6 bases from V and 5 bases from J, leaving 19 bases between. As DNA, the CDR3 is TGTGCCAGCAGACCTCTTGCTACAGGAGATACTGAAGCTTTCTTT. Translated: CASRPLATGDTEAFF.

This clone was observed a few times. The V and J genes are TRBV27 and TRBJ1-5, with TRBD1 matching 10 bases. With 2 bases clipped from V and 7 bases from J, the junction kept 11 bases outside the gene matches. Germline assignment: CDR1 MNHEY and CDR2 SMNVEV (reference sequence). This CDR3 contains 17 residues. This CDR3 reads CASSLLWDRGFRQPQHF. The CDR3 region has the DNA TGTGCCAGCAGTTTACTTTGGGACAGGGGATTTCGGCAGCCCCAGCATTTT.